This entry describes one TCR beta chain. Its antigen is currently not known. The record has no base qualities; no much larger clone is one base away. This sample is part of a study of T cell responses to AZD1222 COVID-19 vaccine (dated by TCRdb to the early 2020s). Study-level background: A total of roughly 240 trial participants underwent TCR sequencing, of whom some 210 received two doses of AZD1222 and around 25 received two doses of the MenACWY control vaccine. Trial participants were enrolled into age subgroups of 18-55, 56-69 and 70-plus years, which contained around 140, 26 and 57 TCR-sequenced participants, respectively.

The CDR3 regions of human TCRbeta chains were subjected to immunosequencing. The paper's processing steps were these. Repertoire TCRs were checked for matches against a reference library of SARS-CoV-2-specific TCRs that had been generated using the MIRA antigen-specificity platform. Breadth was defined as the fraction of unique TCRs that were SARS-CoV-2-associated. Depth was defined as the fraction of total T cells that were SARS-CoV-2-associated. Using the MIRA data, each spike-specific TCR was mapped to the spike region that the TCR reacts to and placed in a CD4 or CD8 class. Log10-transformed breadth and depth values were compared by one-way ANOVA with Sidak's multiple comparisons tests. Sourced from immuneACCESS, this table was stored by TCRdb with only in-frame sequences that have V and J called. A share of the clones is absent; for the studies checked, an unresolved V gene accounts for under half, and the remainder has no known explanation. V, J and clone size derive from that table, while D and trimming were established from the DNA sequence. Counted in this sample were around 130,000 clones; more than 85% of them appeared once. Roughly 2% of the sample lies in the top ten.

V is clipped by 6 bases and J by 7 bases, and the sequence between their germline boundaries is 13 bases long. The CDR1 and CDR2 encoded by the germline V gene are SGHRS and YFSETQ. The CDR3 has 13 amino acids, counting the end cysteine and phenylalanine. The sequence is cut down to CDR3 DNA, 39 bases in frame from base 1. The paper as a whole reports these results and caveats: CD4 TCRs associated with the vaccine covered the entire spike protein, and the dominant responses were in regions 160-218 and 743-854. Because no day 14 peak-response samples were available, repertoires were characterized only after the peak T cell response. After two AZD1222 doses, spike-specific TCR breadth and depth were significantly higher than at day 0 and than in MenACWY recipients. Reportedly, close to half of the unique spike-specific TCRs recognized epitopes lying outside the regions that are mutated in the B.1.351 and B.1.1.7 variants. In the small 56-69-year group, the increase in depth fell short of significance, most likely because of low power. Participants were mostly white British, with more females than males. The authors suggested clonal diversity may have been underestimated. Only five to seven AZD1222 recipients were SARS-CoV-2 seropositive at baseline, limiting conclusions about previously exposed vaccinees.

The time point label corresponds to: about 28 days (+/-7) after the second vaccine dose. AZD1222 recipients whose second dose came at about 4 weeks and those whose second dose came at about 12 weeks were combined into one group, since spike-specific TCR depth and breadth did not differ between the two schedules. Samples from vaccinated people were obtained from the UK trials COV001 and COV002, which included a single-blind randomized controlled phase 2/3 trial of AZD1222 (ChAdOx1 nCoV-19) in healthy adults. For TCRbeta chain sequencing, PBMC samples from trial participants were taken at day 0 and at day 28 after the second dose.

Material: peripheral blood, obtained 28 days after the second AZD1222 dose. The sequence joins TRBV5-1 to TRBJ2-2; the D segment might be TRBD1 or TRBD2, since each matches 5 bases. This clonotype was obtained from an adult who received the AZD1222 COVID-19 vaccine. The bases are TGCGCCAGCACCTTCTGGGGGTTCGGGGAGCTGTTTTTT. Its translation reads: CASTFWGFGELFF.